The 18 T cell receptor beta chains in this list originate from one sample, sequenced in a study of T cell changes during pregnancy in multiple sclerosis. Data came from immunoSEQ multiplex PCR; TCRdb stores just in-frame clones and leaves some out. The data hold around 65,000 clones, with approximately 85% observed a single time. Sample: peripheral blood, taken in the first trimester of pregnancy. These receptors originate from a female donor with multiple sclerosis, enrolled in a pregnancy study.

The chain has TRBV28 and TRBJ1-3; D possibly corresponds to TRBD1 (6 bases). Between the trimmed V and J ends, which lost 7 bases and 0 bases, there was a span of 10 bases. The germline CDR1 and CDR2 sequences are MDHEN and SYDVKM. The CDR3 runs to 14 residues. The CDR3 loop reads CASIEQGSGNTIYF. The CDR3 nucleotides read TGTGCCAGCATCGAACAGGGCTCTGGAAACACCATATATTTT.

This chain links TRBV7-2 with TRBJ2-1; D is undetermined. The V end was cut by 1 base, the J end by 10 bases, with 11 bases between. The CDR3 loop spans 13 amino acids. Germline V gives CDR1 SGHTA, CDR2 FQGNSA. The CDR3 reads CASSLGRNDEQFF. The CDR3 nucleotides read TGTGCCAGCAGCTTAGGGCGGAACGACGAGCAGTTCTTC.

This CDR3 is CASSIEQGSGIQYF. In nucleotides, the CDR3 is TGTGCCAGTAGTATCGAGCAGGGGAGTGGCATTCAGTACTTC. The chain carries TRBV19 and TRBJ2-4; the D gene is possibly TRBD1 (6 bases). This CDR3 has 14 amino acids. Germline loops: CDR1 LNHDA, CDR2 SQIVND (reference sequence). Trimming stripped 3 bases from V and 9 bases from J, with 15 bases between. The full variable domain, rest sourced from reference TRBV19 and TRBJ2-4, is DGGITQSPKYLFRKEGQNVTLSCEQNLNHDAMYWYRQDPGQGLRLIYYSQIVNDFQKGDIAEGYSVSREKKESFPLTVTSAQKNPTAFYLCASSIEQGSGIQYFGAGTRLSVL.

This clone has more than one count but fewer than ten. This rearrangement joins TRBV9 to TRBJ2-1; TRBD1 is a possible D gene (6 bases). The length of the CDR3 is 13 residues. V lost 4 bases to trimming and J lost 4 bases, with 9 bases between them. CDR1 is SGDLS and CDR2 is YYNGEE in the germline V gene. The CDR3 DNA sequence: TGTGCCAGCAGCCAAGGACAGTACAATGAGCAGTTCTTC. Translating it yields CASSQGQYNEQFF.

The rearrangement joins TRBV28 to TRBJ2-4, with 9 bases identical to TRBD1. This CDR3 comprises 16 residues. Germline-derived CDR1 and CDR2 are MDHEN and SYDVKM. The V and J ends lost 6 bases and 4 bases, in that order; junction bases with no gene match: 10. The CDR3 DNA is TGTGCCAGCAGCCGCCCCGGGACAGGGCAAAAAAACATTCAGTACTTC. Encoded protein: CASSRPGTGQKNIQYF.

The V gene is TRBV6-5, the J gene TRBJ2-3; 7 bases are shared with TRBD2. This CDR3 is 15 amino acids long. V was pared by 6 bases and J by 3 bases, with 9 bases of the junction left unmatched. Germline lookup yields CDR1 MNHEY and CDR2 SVGAGI. CDR3 sequence reads: CASSLSGEGTDTQYF. CDR3 bases: TGTGCCAGCAGCCTCAGCGGGGAGGGAACAGATACGCAGTATTTT.

The chain is built from TRBV5-1 and TRBJ2-7, with 15 bases fitting TRBD2. Looked up from germline, CDR1 is SGHRS and CDR2 is YFSETQ. V lost 2 bases, J lost 4 bases, and 7 bases stayed unmatched. CDR3 size: 17 residues. DNA of the CDR3: TGCGCCAGCAGCTTAGGGACTAGCGGGAGGCGGAAATACGAGCAGTACTTC. Its protein is CASSLGTSGRRKYEQYF.

This rearrangement joins TRBV6-1 to TRBJ2-5, with TRBD2 matching 11 bases. The DNA matches TRBJ2-7 better at its end, which makes the J call doubtful. Per germline, CDR1 MNHNS and CDR2 SASEGT. CDR3 size: 14 residues. Here the CDR3 DNA reads TGTGCCAGCAGTGTGACTAGCGGGAAATACGAGCAGTACTTC. Protein sequence: CASSVTSGKYEQYF.

The chain links TRBV4-2 to TRBJ1-1; D ambiguous. V was cut by 0 bases and J by 1 base, with 9 bases left in between. CDR3 length: 15 residues. In germline, CDR1 is LGHNA, CDR2 YNFKEQ. CDR3 protein: CASSQEETGNTEAFF. The CDR3 DNA reads TGTGCCAGCAGCCAAGAAGAAACGGGGAACACTGAAGCTTTCTTT.

V usage is TRBV28 and J usage is TRBJ2-7; D is ambiguous. This CDR3 is 11 amino acids long. The V gene lost 4 bases and the J gene lost 4 bases, with 5 bases spanning the gap. Germline lookup yields CDR1 MDHEN and CDR2 SYDVKM. The CDR3 loop reads CASSSPYEQYF. In DNA, the CDR3 is TGTGCCAGCAGTTCCCCTTACGAGCAGTACTTC.

The chain recombines TRBV7-9 with TRBJ1-4; 11 positions agree with TRBD1. Trimming removed 5 bases from V and 2 bases from J; junction bases left unmatched: 7. Germline V CDR1 and CDR2: SEHNR, FQNEAQ (reference sequence). The CDR3 is 17 residues long. The DNA for the CDR3 is TGTGCCAGCAGCGCCGGGACAGGGGGTTGGACTAATGAAAAACTGTTTTTT. Translated, it gives CASSAGTGGWTNEKLFF.

The V call is TRBV5-4, the J call TRBJ2-1, with a possible D match to TRBD2 (5 bases). CDR3 size: 15 residues. Germline-derived CDR1 and CDR2 are SGHNT and YYREEE (reference sequence). V was trimmed by 7 bases and J by 4 bases, leaving 18 bases between them. The CDR3 DNA follows: TGTGCCAGCGGAACGAGCGGAGCCCTATACAATGAGCAGTTCTTC. It encodes CASGTSGALYNEQFF.

This chain joins TRBV2 and TRBJ1-4; 8 bases are a match to TRBD1. Germline V gene sequence: CDR1 SNHLY, CDR2 FYNNEI. This CDR3 contains 14 residues. The ends lost 4 bases at V and 4 bases at J; junction bases unmatched: 2. The CDR3 protein is CASSVQGGNEKLFF. CDR3 bases: TGTGCCAGCAGTGTACAGGGGGGTAATGAAAAACTGTTTTTT. Using reference TRBV2 and TRBJ1-4 for the parts outside the CDR3, the full variable domain is EPEVTQTPSHQVTQMGQEVILRCVPISNHLYFYWYRQILGQKVEFLVSFYNNEISEKSEIFDDQFSVERPDGSNFTLKIRSTKLEDSAMYFCASSVQGGNEKLFFGSGTQLSVL.

The chain combines TRBV12-5 with TRBJ2-5; 7 nucleotides agree with TRBD2. V lost 8 bases, J lost 4 bases, and 10 bases stayed unmatched. This CDR3 is built from 14 residues. Germline assignment: CDR1 LGHNT and CDR2 FRNRAP. CDR3: CASSAGTGGETQYF. CDR3 sequence (DNA): TGTGCTAGTTCAGCGGGGACTGGGGGAGAGACCCAGTACTTC.

This sequence joins TRBV5-4 and TRBJ2-2; D is ambiguous. The CDR3 covers 13 residues. The V end lost 0 bases, the J end lost 6 bases, and 6 bases lay between the germline ends. CDR1 is SGHNT, CDR2 YYREEE, per germline (reference sequence). The CDR3 coding sequence is TGTGCCAGCAGCTTGGAAGTAGCCGGGGAGCTGTTTTTT. Protein: CASSLEVAGELFF. Looking up the rest from reference TRBV5-4 and TRBJ2-2 gives the full variable domain: ETGVTQSPTHLIKTRGQQVTLRCSSQSGHNTVSWYQQALGQGPQFIFQYYREEENGRGNFPPRFSGLQFPNYSSELNVNALELDDSALYLCASSLEVAGELFFGEGSRLTVL.

The V and J genes are TRBV7-9 and TRBJ1-2; the match to TRBD1 covers 7 bases. CDR1 is SEHNR, CDR2 FQNEAQ, per germline (reference sequence). The V gene end was trimmed by 6 bases and the J gene end by 2 bases; junction bases not matched to a gene: 9. The CDR3 runs to 15 residues. The CDR3 loop is CASRFLGTANYGYTF. CDR3 sequence (DNA): TGTGCCAGCAGATTCTTAGGGACAGCCAACTATGGCTACACCTTC. The full variable domain, its missing parts supplied by reference TRBV7-9 and TRBJ1-2, is DTGVSQNPRHKITKRGQNVTFRCDPISEHNRLYWYRQTLGQGPEFLTYFQNEAQLEKSRLLSDRFSAERPKGSFSTLEIQRTEQGDSAMYLCASRFLGTANYGYTFGSGTRLTVV.

J is TRBJ2-2 and V is TRBV30; perhaps TRBD1 as D (5 bases). Trimming removed 0 bases from V and 6 bases from J, with 11 bases in between. The CDR3 sequence is 14 residues long. Germline CDR1 reads GTSNPN; CDR2 reads SVGIG (reference sequence). CDR3 DNA sequence: TGTGCCTGGAGTGTAGGCAGGGCTCCCGGGGAGCTGTTTTTT. It specifies CAWSVGRAPGELFF.

This clone was found a few times. The chain combines TRBV10-3 with TRBJ1-5; no reliable D call. Trimming took off 4 bases at V and 0 bases at J, with 10 bases between the two ends. Germline assignment: CDR1 ENHRY and CDR2 SYGVKD. CDR3 length: 15 amino acids. The CDR3 bases are TGTGCCATCAGTGGAGGCCTAAGTAGCAATCAGCCCCAGCATTTT. Protein product: CAISGGLSSNQPQHF.